The source of this T cell receptor (beta chain) is a study of blood T cells in healthy people across ages. Trimming removed 6 bases at V and 5 bases at J, with 13 bases between. Germline CDR1 reads SGHTA; CDR2 reads FQGNSA. The CDR3 has 13 residues. Study-level results: Estimated diversity across one million T cells was deemed an underestimate.

Then a second PCR, running about 7 to 11 cycles, was carried out with a sample-barcoded 5' primer and a J-beta primer mix. The study obtained at least 3 million CDR3-containing paired-end reads from every sample. One entry per CDR3 protein results from TCRdb running MiXCR on the 5' RACE reads. The top ten clones hold approximately 3.7% of a sample with about 800,000 distinct CDR3 sequences, 20% to 30% of them seen once. The table lists this clonotype with a few counts. Its antigen remains unidentified. These sequences were also reported in another study, on T cells of mothers and their children. That paper states: The whole RNA yield was converted to cDNA, approximately 1.6 ug per 15 ul. Biologically related mothers and children overlapped slightly more than unrelated pairs, a non-significant difference.

This clonotype was obtained from a boy between 10 and 17 years old in good health. The genes are TRBV7-2 and TRBJ2-5; possible D gene TRBD2, 5 bases. The sample comprised blood. In nucleotides, the CDR3 is TGTGCCAGCAGTTACACCCCGGGGGAGACCCAGTACTTC. Translating it yields CASSYTPGETQYF. Full variable domain (remainder filled in from reference TRBV7-2 and TRBJ2-5): GAGVSQSPSNKVTEKGKDVELRCDPISGHTALYWYRQSLGQGLEFLIYFQGNSAPDKSGLPSDRFSAERTGGSVSTLTIQRTQQEDSAVYLCASSYTPGETQYFGPGTRLLVL.